This T cell receptor (beta chain) was observed in a study of T cells in Graves' hyperthyroidism and ophthalmopathy (dated by TCRdb to the late 2010s). Notes on the research overall: To identify distinguishing TCR V-J signatures, a discovery cohort of 95 to 100 patients was used, comprising approximately 40 with Graves' ophthalmopathy and 57 with stable Graves' hyperthyroidism. The 75 to 100 discovery patients were divided at random into training and test sets in a 7:3 ratio. In addition, the study compared T-cell repertoires in thyroid tissue and in blood from roughly 6 Graves' hyperthyroidism patients. After blood sampling, hyperthyroidism patients were treated with methimazole at a starting dose of 30 mg daily, and ophthalmopathy patients were treated with high-dose intravenous methylprednisolone. The paper describes TCR Vbeta CDR3 sequencing of about 140 peripheral blood samples, made up of 43 ophthalmopathy patients, 70 to 75 hyperthyroidism patients and 17 progressor patients. Prospective prediction of ophthalmopathy was tested in an independent validation cohort of 18 to 20 hyperthyroidism patients and 15 to 17 patients who later progressed to ophthalmopathy. Results and caveats for the whole study, not just this receptor: Most expanded thyroid clonotypes (frequency above 0.001) were also found in blood, which suggests that blood repertoires may mirror thyroid immune responses. No statistical method was used to set the sample size in advance, and investigators knew the group allocation. A model built on a 13 V-J signature distinguished ophthalmopathy from stable hyperthyroidism, reaching over 85% sensitivity and about 81% specificity in cross-validation and 80%/75% in testing. In validation, the model predicted progression to ophthalmopathy with just under 71% sensitivity and approximately 78% specificity, a median of about six months before onset.

Sequences ENHRY (CDR1) and SYGVKD (CDR2) are obtained from the germline V gene. Inclusive of the bounding cysteine and phenylalanine, the CDR3 is 15 residues long. Only CDR3 DNA remains: 45 bases, in frame from the first base. For this chain, trimming is 5 bases at the V end and 5 bases at the J end, and the number of junction bases without a gene match is 6. The TCR beta CDR3 regions were amplified from RNA transcripts. The first round of RT-PCR for the TCR CDR3 was performed with the HTBI primer set and the Qiagen OneStep RT-PCR kit. A second multiplex PCR round built the libraries, followed by size selection and purification. The libraries were sequenced on an Illumina HiSeq2000 using paired-end 100 bp reads. On the study's bioinformatics: SOAPnuke was used to process the raw data, removing reads that contained adapters or uncalled bases, had a mean Phred below 15, or lacked an exact match to the constant primer or identifier. COPE v1.2.5 was used to merge the high-quality paired reads, and each unique nucleotide sequence was defined as a clonotype. MiTCR v1.1 was used to align the clonotypes against IMGT TRBV, TRBD and TRBJ reference segments. Only V-J combinations with frequency above 0.0001, covering approximately 99% of repertoires, were analysed. A TCS score was defined as the ratio between F50 (clonal expansion) and ExV (chaos), using BLOSUM62-based TCRdist between CDR3 peptides within each V-J. Welch's t-statistics and random forest reduced 500 to 650 V-J features to some 14, which were used in a naive Bayes classifier (R e1071). The similarity between thyroid and blood repertoires was quantified using the Morisita-Horn index. In TCRdb, the public reads were trimmed at Q25 with fastp and aligned with MiXCR, with productive beta chains retained. Each CDR3 protein gets just one entry, which takes the most common genes and DNA from the rows behind it. None of the V and J calls come from the authors' own analysis; TCRdb made them. Within this sample are about 700,000 distinct CDR3 sequences, with roughly 45% of them counted one time only. The ten largest account for less than 9.5% of the sample.

Exclusion was applied to patients with uncontrolled infections, other autoimmune diseases, pregnancy or lactation. Diagnoses were based on clinical symptoms, serum thyroxine and TRAb, thyroid ultrasound and orbital computed tomography. Total RNA was extracted with Trizol reagent, and quality was checked on an Agilent 2100 Bioanalyzer. Points on this clonotype: The clone's antigen remains unknown. No much larger clone exists at a distance of one base, and base qualities are not known.

Sequences were obtained from peripheral blood or thyroid tissue (not recorded which). This clonotype was sampled from an adult man with Graves' disease, either hyperthyroidism or ophthalmopathy (not recorded which). The chain uses TRBV10-3 and TRBJ1-6; 7 nucleotides in the junction match TRBD1. The nucleotide sequence is given as TGTGCCATCAGTTCAGGGACAGTGGATAATTCACCCCTCCACTTT. Its translation reads: CAISSGTVDNSPLHF.